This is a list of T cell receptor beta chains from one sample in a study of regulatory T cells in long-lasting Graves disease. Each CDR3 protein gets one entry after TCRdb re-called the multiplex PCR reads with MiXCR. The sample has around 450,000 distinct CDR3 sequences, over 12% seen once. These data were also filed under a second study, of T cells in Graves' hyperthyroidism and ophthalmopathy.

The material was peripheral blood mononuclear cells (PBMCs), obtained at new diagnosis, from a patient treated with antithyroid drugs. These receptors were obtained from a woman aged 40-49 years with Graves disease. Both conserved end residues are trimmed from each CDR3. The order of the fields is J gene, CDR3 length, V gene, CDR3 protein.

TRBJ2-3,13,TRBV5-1,ASSLGPGKSDTQY
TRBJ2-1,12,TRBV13,ASSWTSGHNEQF
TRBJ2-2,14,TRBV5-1,ASSLFPSGNTGELF
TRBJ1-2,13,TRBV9,ASAVAPAPNYGYT
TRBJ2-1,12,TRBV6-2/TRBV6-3,ASNDPRRLAGSP
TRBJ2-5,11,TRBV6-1,ACRWVLQETQY
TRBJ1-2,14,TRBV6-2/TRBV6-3,ASSYSSGGEVYGYT
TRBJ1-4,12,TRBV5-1,ASSPRGSGEKLF
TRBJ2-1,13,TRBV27,ASSLSGGDFNEQF
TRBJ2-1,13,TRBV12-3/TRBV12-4,ASSLGGARYNEQF
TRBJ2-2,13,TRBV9,ASSVANRVAGELF
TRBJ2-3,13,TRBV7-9,ASSGQAGSTDTQY
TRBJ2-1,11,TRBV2,ASSEILNNEQF
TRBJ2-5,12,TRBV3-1,ASSPRPHRETQY
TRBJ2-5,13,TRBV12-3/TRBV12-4,ASSFGGGNEETQY
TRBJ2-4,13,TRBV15,ATSRDRLAKNIQY
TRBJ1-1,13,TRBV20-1,SAREPAVGNTEAF
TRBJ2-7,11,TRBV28,ASSLLSGFEQY
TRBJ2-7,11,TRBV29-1,SVRTSGSYEQY
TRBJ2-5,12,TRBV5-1,ASSATAVQETQY
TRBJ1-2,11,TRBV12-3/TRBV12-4,ASSFVRGPGYT
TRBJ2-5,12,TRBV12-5,ASGIRDGQETQY
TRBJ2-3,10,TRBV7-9,ASSSAIPTQY
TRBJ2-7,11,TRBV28,ASSYGTKAWQY
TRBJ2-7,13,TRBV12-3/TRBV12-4,ASSFGSGNSYEQY
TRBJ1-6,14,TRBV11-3,ASFGSIGTINSPLH
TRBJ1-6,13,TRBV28,ASSQGDRDNSPLH
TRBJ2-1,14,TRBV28,ASTLRETSGRGEQF
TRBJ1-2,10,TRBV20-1,SAGGGEQGYT
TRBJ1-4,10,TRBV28,VGRATNEKLF